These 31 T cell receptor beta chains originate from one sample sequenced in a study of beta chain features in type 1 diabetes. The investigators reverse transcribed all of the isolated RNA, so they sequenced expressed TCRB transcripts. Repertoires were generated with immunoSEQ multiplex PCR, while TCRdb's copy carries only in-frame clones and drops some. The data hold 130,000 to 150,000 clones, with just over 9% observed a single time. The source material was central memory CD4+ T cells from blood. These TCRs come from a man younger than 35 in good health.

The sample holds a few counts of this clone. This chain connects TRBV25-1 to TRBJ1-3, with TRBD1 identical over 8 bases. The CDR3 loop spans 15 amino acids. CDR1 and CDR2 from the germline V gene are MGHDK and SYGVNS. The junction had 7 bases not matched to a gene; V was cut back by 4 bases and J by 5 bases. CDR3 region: CASSGTGSRRNTIYF. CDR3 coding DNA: TGTGCCAGCAGTGGGACAGGGTCTAGACGAAACACCATATATTTT.

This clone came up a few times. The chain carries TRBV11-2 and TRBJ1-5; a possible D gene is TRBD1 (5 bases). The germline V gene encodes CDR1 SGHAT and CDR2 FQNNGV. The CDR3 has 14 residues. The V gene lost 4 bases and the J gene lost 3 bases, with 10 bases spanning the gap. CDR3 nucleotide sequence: TGTGCCAGCAGCTCCCTACAGGACAATCAGCCCCAGCATTTT. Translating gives CASSSLQDNQPQHF.

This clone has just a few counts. The CDR3 protein is CASNRDRVNQPQHF. The CDR3 DNA is TGTGCCAGTAACCGGGACAGGGTAAATCAGCCCCAGCATTTT. This chain connects TRBV19 to TRBJ1-5; 9 bases align to TRBD1. J gave up 4 bases and V 7 bases, and 5 bases lay outside the gene matches. This CDR3 has 14 residues. Germline V gene data show CDR1 as LNHDA and CDR2 as SQIVND (reference sequence).

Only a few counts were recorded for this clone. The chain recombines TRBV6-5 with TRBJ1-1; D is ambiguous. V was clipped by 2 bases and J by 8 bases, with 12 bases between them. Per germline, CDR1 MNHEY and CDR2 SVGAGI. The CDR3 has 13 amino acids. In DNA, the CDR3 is TGTGCCAGCAGTTACGCGGCAGAGAGCGAAGCTTTCTTT. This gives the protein CASSYAAESEAFF.

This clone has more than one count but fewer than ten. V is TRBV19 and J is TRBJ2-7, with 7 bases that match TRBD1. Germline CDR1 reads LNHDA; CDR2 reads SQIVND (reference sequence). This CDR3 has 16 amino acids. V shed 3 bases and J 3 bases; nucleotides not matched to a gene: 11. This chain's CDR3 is CASSIEVGTVGYEQYF. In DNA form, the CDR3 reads TGTGCCAGTAGTATCGAAGTTGGGACAGTGGGCTACGAGCAGTACTTC.

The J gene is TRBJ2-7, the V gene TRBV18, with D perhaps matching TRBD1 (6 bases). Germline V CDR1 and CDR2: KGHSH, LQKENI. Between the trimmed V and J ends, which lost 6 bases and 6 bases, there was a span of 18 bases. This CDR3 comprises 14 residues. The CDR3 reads CASSPGGPRGEQYF. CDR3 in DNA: TGTGCCAGCTCCCCGGGCGGCCCCAGGGGCGAGCAGTACTTC.

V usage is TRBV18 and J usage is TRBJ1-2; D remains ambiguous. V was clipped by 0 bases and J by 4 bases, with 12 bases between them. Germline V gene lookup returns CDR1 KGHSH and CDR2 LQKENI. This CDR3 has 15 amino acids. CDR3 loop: CASSPPPGWSYGYTF. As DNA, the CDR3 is TGTGCCAGCTCACCACCTCCCGGTTGGAGCTATGGCTACACCTTC.

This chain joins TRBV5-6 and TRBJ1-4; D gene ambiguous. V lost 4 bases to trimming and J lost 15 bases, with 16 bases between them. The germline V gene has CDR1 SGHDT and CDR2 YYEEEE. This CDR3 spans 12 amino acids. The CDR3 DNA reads TGTGCCAGCAGCACCCTGGAGCAGTTAATGTTTTTT. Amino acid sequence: CASSTLEQLMFF.

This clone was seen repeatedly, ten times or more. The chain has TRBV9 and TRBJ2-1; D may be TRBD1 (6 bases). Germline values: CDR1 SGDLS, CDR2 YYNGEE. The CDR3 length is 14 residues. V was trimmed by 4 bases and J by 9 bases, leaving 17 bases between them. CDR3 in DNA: TGTGCCAGCAGCTCGCTGACAGGCTTTGGTGAGCAGTTCTTC. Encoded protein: CASSSLTGFGEQFF.

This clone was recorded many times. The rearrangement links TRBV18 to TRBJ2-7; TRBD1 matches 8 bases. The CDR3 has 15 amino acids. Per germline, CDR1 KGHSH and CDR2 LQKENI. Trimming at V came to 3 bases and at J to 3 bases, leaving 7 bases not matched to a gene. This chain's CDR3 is CASSPFSTGDYEQYF. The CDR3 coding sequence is TGTGCCAGCTCACCCTTTTCGACAGGGGACTACGAGCAGTACTTC.

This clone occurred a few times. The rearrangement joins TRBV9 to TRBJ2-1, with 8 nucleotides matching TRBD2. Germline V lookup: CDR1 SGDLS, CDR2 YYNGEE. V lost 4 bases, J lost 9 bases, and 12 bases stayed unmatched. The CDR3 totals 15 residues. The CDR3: CASSFRGGPRGEQFF. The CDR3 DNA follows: TGTGCCAGCAGCTTTCGGGGGGGGCCCCGGGGTGAGCAGTTCTTC.

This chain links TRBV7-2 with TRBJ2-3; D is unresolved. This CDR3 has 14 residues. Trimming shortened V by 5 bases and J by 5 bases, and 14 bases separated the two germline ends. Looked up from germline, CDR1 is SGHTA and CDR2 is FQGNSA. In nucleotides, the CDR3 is TGTGCCAGCAGCCCTCCTCCAAATAGAGATACGCAGTATTTT. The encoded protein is CASSPPPNRDTQYF.

Here the CDR3 DNA reads TGCGCCAGCAGCCCCCGGAGTACGGGGACACAATCCTACGAGCAGTACTTC. Protein sequence: CASSPRSTGTQSYEQYF. The V and J genes are TRBV4-1 and TRBJ2-7, with TRBD1 as a possible D gene (6 bases). Trimming took 4 bases from V and 1 from J, leaving 20 bases between them. The CDR3 has 17 amino acids. Germline V gives CDR1 MGHRA, CDR2 YSYEKL.

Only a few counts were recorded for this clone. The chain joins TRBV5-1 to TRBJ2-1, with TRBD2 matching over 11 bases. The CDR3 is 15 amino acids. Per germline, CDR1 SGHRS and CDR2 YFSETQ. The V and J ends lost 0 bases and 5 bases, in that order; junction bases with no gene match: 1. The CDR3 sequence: CASSLGLAGNNEQFF. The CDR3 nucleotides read TGCGCCAGCAGCTTGGGACTAGCGGGGAACAATGAGCAGTTCTTC.

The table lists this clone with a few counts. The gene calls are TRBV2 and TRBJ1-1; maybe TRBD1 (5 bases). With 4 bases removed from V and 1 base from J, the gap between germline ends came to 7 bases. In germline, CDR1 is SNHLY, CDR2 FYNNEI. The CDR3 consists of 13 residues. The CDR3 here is CASSVRGNTEAFF. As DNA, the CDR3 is TGTGCCAGCAGTGTTAGGGGGAACACTGAAGCTTTCTTT.

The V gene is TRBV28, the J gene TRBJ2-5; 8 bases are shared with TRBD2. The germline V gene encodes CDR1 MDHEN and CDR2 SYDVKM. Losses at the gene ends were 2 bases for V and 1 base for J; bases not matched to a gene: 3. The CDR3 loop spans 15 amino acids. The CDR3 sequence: CASSLSGGLQETQYF. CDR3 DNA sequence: TGTGCCAGCAGTTTAAGCGGGGGCCTCCAAGAGACCCAGTACTTC.

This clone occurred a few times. The chain's CDR3 is CASSLSGLAYYEQYF. CDR3 in DNA: TGTGCCAGCAGCCTCTCGGGACTAGCCTACTACGAGCAGTACTTC. The V and J genes are TRBV7-6 and TRBJ2-7; 9 bases match TRBD2. Trimming took 5 bases from V and 3 from J; bases not matched to a gene: 8. Germline CDR1 and CDR2: SGHVS and FNYEAQ. The CDR3 runs 15 residues.

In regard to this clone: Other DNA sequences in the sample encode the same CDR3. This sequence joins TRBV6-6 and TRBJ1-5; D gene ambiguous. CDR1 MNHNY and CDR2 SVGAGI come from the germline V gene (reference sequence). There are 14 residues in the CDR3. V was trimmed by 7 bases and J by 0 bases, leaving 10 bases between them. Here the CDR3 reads CASIPQYSNQPQHF. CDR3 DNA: TGTGCCAGCATTCCGCAGTATAGCAATCAGCCCCAGCATTTT.

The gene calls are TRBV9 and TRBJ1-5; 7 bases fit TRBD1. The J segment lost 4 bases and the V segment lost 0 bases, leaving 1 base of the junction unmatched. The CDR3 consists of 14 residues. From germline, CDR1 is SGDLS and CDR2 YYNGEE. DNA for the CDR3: TGTGCCAGCAGCGTAGCAGGGGGAAATCAGCCCCAGCATTTT. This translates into CASSVAGGNQPQHF.

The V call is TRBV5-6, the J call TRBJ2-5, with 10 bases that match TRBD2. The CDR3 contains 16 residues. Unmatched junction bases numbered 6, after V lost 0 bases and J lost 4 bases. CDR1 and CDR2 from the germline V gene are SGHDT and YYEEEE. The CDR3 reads CASSLGAGGARETQYF. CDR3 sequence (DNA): TGTGCCAGCAGCTTGGGAGCGGGGGGGGCGAGAGAGACCCAGTACTTC.

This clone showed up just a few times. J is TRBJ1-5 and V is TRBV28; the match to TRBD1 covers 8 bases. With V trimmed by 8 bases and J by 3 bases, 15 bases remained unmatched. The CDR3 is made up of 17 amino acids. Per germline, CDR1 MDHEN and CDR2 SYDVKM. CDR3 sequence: CASGSDLPDRDNQPQHF. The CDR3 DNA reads TGTGCCAGCGGATCCGATCTCCCGGACAGGGACAATCAGCCCCAGCATTTT.

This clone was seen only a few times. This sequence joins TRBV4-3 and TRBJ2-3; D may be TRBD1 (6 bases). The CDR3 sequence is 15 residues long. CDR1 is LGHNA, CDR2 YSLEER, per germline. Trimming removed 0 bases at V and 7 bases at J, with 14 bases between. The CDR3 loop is CASSQDMGAGNTQYF. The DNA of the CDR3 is TGCGCCAGCAGCCAAGATATGGGGGCCGGAAATACGCAGTATTTT.

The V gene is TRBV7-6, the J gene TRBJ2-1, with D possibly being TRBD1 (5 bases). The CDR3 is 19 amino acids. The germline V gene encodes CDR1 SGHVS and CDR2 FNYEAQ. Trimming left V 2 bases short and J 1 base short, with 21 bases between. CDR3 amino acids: CASSLSSRALLTSYNEQFF. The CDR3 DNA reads TGTGCCAGCAGCTTAAGTAGCAGGGCGCTCCTTACGTCCTACAATGAGCAGTTCTTC.

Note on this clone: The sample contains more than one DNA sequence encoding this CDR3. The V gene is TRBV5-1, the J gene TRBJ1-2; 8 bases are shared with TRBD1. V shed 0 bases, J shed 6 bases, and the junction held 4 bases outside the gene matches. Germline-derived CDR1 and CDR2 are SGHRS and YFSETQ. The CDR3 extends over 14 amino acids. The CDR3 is CASSLGQQGDGYTF. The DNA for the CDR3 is TGCGCCAGCAGCTTGGGGCAACAGGGGGATGGCTACACCTTC. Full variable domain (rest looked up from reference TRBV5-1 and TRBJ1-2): KAGVTQTPRYLIKTRGQQVTLSCSPISGHRSVSWYQQTPGQGLQFLFEYFSETQRNKGNFPGRFSGRQFSNSRSEMNVSTLELGDSALYLCASSLGQQGDGYTFGSGTRLTVV.

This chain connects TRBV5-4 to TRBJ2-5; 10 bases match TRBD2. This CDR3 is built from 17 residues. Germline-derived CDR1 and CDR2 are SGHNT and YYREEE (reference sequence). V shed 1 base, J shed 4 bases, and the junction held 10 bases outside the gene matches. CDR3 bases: TGTGCCAGCAGCTTGAGTCGTCAGCGGGGGGGCCGAGAGACCCAGTACTTC. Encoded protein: CASSLSRQRGGRETQYF.

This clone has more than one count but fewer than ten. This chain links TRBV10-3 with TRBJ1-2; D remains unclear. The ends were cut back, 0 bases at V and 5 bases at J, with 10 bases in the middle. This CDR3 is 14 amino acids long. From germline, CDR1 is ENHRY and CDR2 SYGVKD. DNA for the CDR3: TGTGCCATCAGTGAGTCCGTGGAGACGTATGGCTACACCTTC. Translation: CAISESVETYGYTF.

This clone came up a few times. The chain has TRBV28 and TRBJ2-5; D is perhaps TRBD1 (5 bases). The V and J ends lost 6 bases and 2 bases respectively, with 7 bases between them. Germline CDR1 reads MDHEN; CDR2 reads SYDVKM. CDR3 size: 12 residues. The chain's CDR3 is CASRTEQETQYF. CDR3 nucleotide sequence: TGTGCCAGCAGGACAGAGCAAGAGACCCAGTACTTC.

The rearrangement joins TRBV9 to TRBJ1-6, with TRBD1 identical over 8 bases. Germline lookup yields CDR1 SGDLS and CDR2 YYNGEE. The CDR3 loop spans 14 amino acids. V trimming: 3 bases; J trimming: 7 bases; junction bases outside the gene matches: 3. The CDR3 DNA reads TGTGCCAGCAGCGCCGACAGGGGCAATTCACCCCTCCACTTT. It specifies CASSADRGNSPLHF.

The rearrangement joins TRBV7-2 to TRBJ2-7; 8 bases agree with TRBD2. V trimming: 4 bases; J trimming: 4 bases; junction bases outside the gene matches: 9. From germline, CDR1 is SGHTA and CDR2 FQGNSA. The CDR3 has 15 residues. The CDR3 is CASSSGGVAGYEQYF. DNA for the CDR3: TGTGCCAGCAGCTCGGGGGGGGTAGCGGGGTACGAGCAGTACTTC.

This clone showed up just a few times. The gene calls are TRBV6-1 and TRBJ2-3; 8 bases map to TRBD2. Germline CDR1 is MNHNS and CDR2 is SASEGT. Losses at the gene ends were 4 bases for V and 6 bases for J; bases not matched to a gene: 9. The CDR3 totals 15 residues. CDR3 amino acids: CASSAGASGRDTQYF. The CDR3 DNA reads TGTGCCAGCAGTGCCGGCGCTAGCGGGCGGGATACGCAGTATTTT.

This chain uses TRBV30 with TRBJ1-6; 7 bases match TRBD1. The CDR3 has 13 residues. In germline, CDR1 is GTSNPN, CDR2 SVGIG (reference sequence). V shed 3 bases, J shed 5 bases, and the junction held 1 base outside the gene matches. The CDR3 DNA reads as TGTGCCTGGAGCAGGGGGAATAATTCACCCCTCCACTTT. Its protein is CAWSRGNNSPLHF.